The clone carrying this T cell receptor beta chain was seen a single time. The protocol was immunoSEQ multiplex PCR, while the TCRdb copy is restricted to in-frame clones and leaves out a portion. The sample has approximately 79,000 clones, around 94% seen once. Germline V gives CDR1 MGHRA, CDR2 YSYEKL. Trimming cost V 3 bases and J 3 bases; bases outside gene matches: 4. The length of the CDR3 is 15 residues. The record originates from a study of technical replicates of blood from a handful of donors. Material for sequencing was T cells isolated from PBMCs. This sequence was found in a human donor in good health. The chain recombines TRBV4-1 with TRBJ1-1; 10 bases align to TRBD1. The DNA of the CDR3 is TGCGCCAGCAGCCAGACAGGGGGCGCAGACACTGAAGCTTTCTTT. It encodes CASSQTGGADTEAFF.